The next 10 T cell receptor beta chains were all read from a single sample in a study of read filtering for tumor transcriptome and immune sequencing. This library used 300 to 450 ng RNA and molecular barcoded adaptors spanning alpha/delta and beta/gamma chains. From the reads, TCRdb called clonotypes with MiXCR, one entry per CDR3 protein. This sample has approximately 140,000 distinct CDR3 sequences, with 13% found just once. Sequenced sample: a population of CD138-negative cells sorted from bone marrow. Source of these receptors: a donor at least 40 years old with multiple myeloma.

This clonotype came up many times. The CDR3 coding sequence is TGTGCCAGCAGTCCTACACTGCAGCAGGAGGCTTTCTTT. Protein product: CASSPTLQQEAFF. The chain couples TRBV28 to TRBJ1-1; D ambiguous. Deletions cut 5 bases from V and 11 bases from J, with 18 bases between. Germline V gene sequence: CDR1 MDHEN, CDR2 SYDVKM. This CDR3 has 13 amino acids.

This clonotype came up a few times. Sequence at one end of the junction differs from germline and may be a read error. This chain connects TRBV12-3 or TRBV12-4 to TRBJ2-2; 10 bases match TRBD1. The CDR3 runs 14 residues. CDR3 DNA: TGTGCCAGCAGCTGGGACAGGGGCACCGGGGAGCTGTCTTTC. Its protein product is CASSWDRGTGELSF.

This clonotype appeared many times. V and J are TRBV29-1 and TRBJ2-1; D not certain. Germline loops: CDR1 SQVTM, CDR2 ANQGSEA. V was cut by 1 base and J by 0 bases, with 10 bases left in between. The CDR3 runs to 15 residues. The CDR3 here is CSVEGRSSSYNEQFF. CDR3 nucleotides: TGCAGCGTTGAAGGGCGGTCCAGCTCCTACAATGAGCAGTTCTTC.

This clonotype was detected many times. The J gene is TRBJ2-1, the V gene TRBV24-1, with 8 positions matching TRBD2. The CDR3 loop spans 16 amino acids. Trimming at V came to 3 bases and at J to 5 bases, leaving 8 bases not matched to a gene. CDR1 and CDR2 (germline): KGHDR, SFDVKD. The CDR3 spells CATSDPSKAGDNEQFF. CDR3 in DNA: TGTGCCACCAGTGATCCATCTAAAGCGGGAGACAATGAGCAGTTCTTC.

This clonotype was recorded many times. CDR3 DNA: TGTGCCAGCAGCTTGATCCCGAACACTGAAGCTTTCTTT. Translation: CASSLIPNTEAFF. The chain joins TRBV11-2 to TRBJ1-1, with D unclear. The germline V gene encodes CDR1 SGHAT and CDR2 FQNNGV. There are 13 residues in the CDR3. Trimming left V 3 bases short and J 1 base short, with 6 bases between.

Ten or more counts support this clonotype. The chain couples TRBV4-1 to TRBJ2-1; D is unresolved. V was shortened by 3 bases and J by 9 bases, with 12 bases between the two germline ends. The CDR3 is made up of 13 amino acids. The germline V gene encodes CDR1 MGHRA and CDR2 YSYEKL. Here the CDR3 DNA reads TGCGCCAGCAGCCAGGCCCCCCAAGGTGAGCAGTTCTTC. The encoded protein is CASSQAPQGEQFF.

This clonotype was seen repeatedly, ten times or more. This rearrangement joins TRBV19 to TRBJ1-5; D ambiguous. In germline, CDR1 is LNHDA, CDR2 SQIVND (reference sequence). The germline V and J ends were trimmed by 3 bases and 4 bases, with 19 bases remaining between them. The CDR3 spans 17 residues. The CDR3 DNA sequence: TGTGCCAGTAGTATGGCGGCGTGGACCCCGGTAAATCAGCCCCAGCATTTT. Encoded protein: CASSMAAWTPVNQPQHF.

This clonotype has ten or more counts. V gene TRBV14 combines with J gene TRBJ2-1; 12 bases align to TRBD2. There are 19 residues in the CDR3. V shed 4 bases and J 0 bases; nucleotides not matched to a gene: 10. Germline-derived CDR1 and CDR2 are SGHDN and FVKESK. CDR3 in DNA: TGTGCCAGCAGCCCCCGACTAGCGGGAGCCCTGAGCTCCTACAATGAGCAGTTCTTC. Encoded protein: CASSPRLAGALSSYNEQFF.

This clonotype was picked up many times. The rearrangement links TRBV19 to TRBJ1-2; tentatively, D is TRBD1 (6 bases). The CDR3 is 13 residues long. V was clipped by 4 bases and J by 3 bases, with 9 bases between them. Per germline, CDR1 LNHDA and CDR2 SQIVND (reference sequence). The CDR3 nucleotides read TGTGCCAGTAGTACCAGGGGCCACTATGGCTACACCTTC. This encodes CASSTRGHYGYTF. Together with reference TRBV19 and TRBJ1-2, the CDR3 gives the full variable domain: DGGITQSPKYLFRKEGQNVTLSCEQNLNHDAMYWYRQDPGQGLRLIYYSQIVNDFQKGDIAEGYSVSREKKESFPLTVTSAQKNPTAFYLCASSTRGHYGYTFGSGTRLTVV.

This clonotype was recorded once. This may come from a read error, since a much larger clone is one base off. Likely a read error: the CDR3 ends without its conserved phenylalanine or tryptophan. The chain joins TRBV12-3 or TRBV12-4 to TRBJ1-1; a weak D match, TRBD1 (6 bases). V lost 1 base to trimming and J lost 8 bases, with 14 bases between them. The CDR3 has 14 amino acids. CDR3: CASSLGQGKKEAFC. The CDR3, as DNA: TGTGCCAGCAGTTTAGGGCAGGGGAAGAAGGAAGCTTTCTGT.